This passage covers 6 T cell receptor beta chains from one sample sequenced in a study of TIL therapy for anti-PD-1-resistant metastatic lung cancer. This was the immunoSEQ v3 assay. Assay: immunoSEQ multiplex PCR; the TCRdb copy retains only in-frame clones and omits some. The repertoire holds tens of thousands of clones, with 80% to 90% as singletons. Time point meaning: pre-treatment sample, taken before nivolumab and TIL therapy. The sequencing here drew on blood, taken at baseline. The source of these receptors is a person aged 25-79 years with non-small cell lung cancer.

This chain joins TRBV2 and TRBJ2-3; 8 nucleotides align to TRBD2. V gave up 4 bases and J gave up 5 bases; unmatched junction bases: 8. From germline, CDR1 is SNHLY and CDR2 FYNNEI. The CDR3 has 15 amino acids. The CDR3 nucleotides read TGTGCCAGCAGTGGCGACGGGGGGGCTGGAGATACGCAGTATTTT. Its protein product is CASSGDGGAGDTQYF.

In DNA, the CDR3 is TGTGCCAGCAGCTTCTTGGGGGAACTAGCGGGGGGCCTAAATGAGCAGTTCTTC. It yields the protein CASSFLGELAGGLNEQFF. The chain employs TRBV7-7 and TRBJ2-1; 12 bases align to TRBD2. Germline assignment: CDR1 SSHAT and CDR2 FNYEAQ (reference sequence). The CDR3 spans 18 residues. V shed 3 bases and J 7 bases; nucleotides not matched to a gene: 13.

The chain recombines TRBV3-1 (or the pseudogene TRBV3-2) with TRBJ2-3, with 9 bases that match TRBD2. CDR3 length: 15 amino acids. Trimming cost V 1 base and J 7 bases; bases outside gene matches: 6. CDR1 is LGHDT, CDR2 YNNKEL, per germline (reference sequence). The DNA for the CDR3 is TGTGCCAGCAGCCAAGCTAGCGGGATTGGAAATACGCAGTATTTT. Protein: CASSQASGIGNTQYF.

The chain uses TRBV19 and TRBJ1-6, with D perhaps TRBD1 (5 bases). Per germline, CDR1 LNHDA and CDR2 SQIVND (reference sequence). Trimming removed 6 bases at V and 12 bases at J, with 21 bases between. This CDR3 contains 15 residues. The CDR3 loop reads CASRQTHGAWGPLHF. The DNA for the CDR3 is TGTGCCAGTAGGCAAACCCACGGGGCCTGGGGACCCCTCCACTTT.

The V and J genes are TRBV13 and TRBJ2-3; 10 nucleotides match TRBD2. Unmatched junction bases numbered 11, after V lost 5 bases and J lost 3 bases. The CDR3 is 17 amino acids. Germline-derived CDR1 and CDR2 are PRHDT and FYEKMQ (reference sequence). The chain's CDR3 is CASSPTSGRTQTDTQYF. The CDR3 region has the DNA TGTGCCAGCAGCCCGACTAGCGGGCGTACCCAAACAGATACGCAGTATTTT.

The V gene is TRBV28, the J gene TRBJ2-4, with D perhaps given as TRBD1 or TRBD2 (5 bases each). Germline V gene lookup returns CDR1 MDHEN and CDR2 SYDVKM. Trimming cost V 5 bases and J 4 bases, with 15 bases left between them. The CDR3 runs 15 residues. The CDR3 here is CASSTTFGGKNIQYF. For the CDR3, the DNA is TGTGCCAGCAGTACGACCTTTGGGGGTAAAAACATTCAGTACTTC.